This T cell receptor (beta chain) was documented in a study of identical twins. Study outcomes and limitations: Beta out-of-frame sequences showed weaker excess twin sharing. Within cord blood, abundant beta clonotypes carried fewer insertions, but memory repertoires showed no such trend.

As concerns this clonotype: Its antigen is not known.

The authors used template switching to add a universal primer site and gave cDNA unique molecular identifiers. TCRdb redid the calling of the 5' RACE reads with MiXCR, one entry per CDR3 protein. The sample contains around 1.7 million distinct CDR3 sequences, about 31% of which appear only once. Germline loops: CDR1 MGHRA, CDR2 YSYEKL. The CDR3 is 15 amino acids. Between the trimmed V and J ends, which lost 3 bases and 11 bases, there was a span of 22 bases. The specimen was cord blood. The sequence derives from a newborn girl in good health. The rearrangement joins TRBV4-1 to TRBJ2-5; D possibly matches TRBD1 or TRBD2 (5 bases each). CDR3 sequence: CASSHPQMGVGKQYF. The DNA for the CDR3 is TGCGCCAGCAGCCATCCGCAAATGGGGGTCGGGAAGCAGTACTTC.